Shown below are 13 T cell receptor beta chains from a single sample sequenced in a study of T cell responses to AZD1222 COVID-19 vaccine. The repertoire was sequenced with immunoSEQ multiplex PCR; TCRdb's copy has only in-frame clones and lacks some. The data show over 130,000 clones, with under 95% seen just once and roughly 7.5% held by the top ten. The input for sequencing was peripheral blood, taken 28 days after the second dose of the MenACWY control vaccine. The origin of the receptors is an adult who received the MenACWY meningococcal vaccine as a control.

V gene TRBV9 combines with J gene TRBJ2-6; D gene uncertain. The CDR3 is made up of 14 amino acids. Trimming cost V 0 bases and J 5 bases, with 6 bases left between them. The germline CDR1 and CDR2 sequences are SGDLS and YYNGEE. Written as DNA, the CDR3 is TGTGCCAGCAGCGTAGCTACGTGGGCCAACGTCCTGACTTTC. Translation gives CASSVATWANVLTF.

The chain recombines TRBV6-5 with TRBJ2-7; D might be TRBD1 (6 bases). From germline, CDR1 is MNHEY and CDR2 SVGAGI. Deletions cut 6 bases from V and 7 bases from J, with 22 bases between. The CDR3 is 15 amino acids. This CDR3 reads CASSAKTGTEGEQYF. The DNA of the CDR3 is TGTGCCAGCAGCGCAAAAACAGGGACCGAGGGGGAGCAGTACTTC.

The chain is built from TRBV23-1 and TRBJ1-1, with 7 bases matching TRBD1. TRBV23-1 is treated as an ORF (open reading frame) with a function not yet certain. This CDR3 spans 15 amino acids. J lost 0 bases, V lost 8 bases, and 9 bases had no gene match. The CDR3 spells CASQRDRQLNTEAFF. The CDR3, as DNA: TGCGCCAGCCAGCGGGACAGACAATTGAACACTGAAGCTTTCTTT.

The chain combines TRBV19 with TRBJ2-1; possible D gene TRBD2, 7 bases. The V gene lost 3 bases and the J gene lost 8 bases, with 17 bases spanning the gap. CDR1 and CDR2 from the germline V gene are LNHDA and SQIVND (reference sequence). This CDR3 is 15 amino acids long. The DNA of the CDR3 is TGTGCCAGTAGTATGGGGGGCGGGAGTTTTGATGAGCAGTTCTTC. Protein product: CASSMGGGSFDEQFF.

The chain couples TRBV7-7 to TRBJ2-7, with 8 bases lining up with TRBD1. V shed 4 bases and J 2 bases; nucleotides not matched to a gene: 10. This CDR3 is 16 amino acids long. In germline, CDR1 is SSHAT, CDR2 FNYEAQ (reference sequence). The CDR3 loop reads CASSSTQWTGTYEQYF. CDR3 DNA sequence: TGTGCCAGCAGCTCAACCCAATGGACAGGGACCTACGAGCAGTACTTC.

J is TRBJ2-5 and V is TRBV6-5; 8 bases align to TRBD1. The J segment lost 7 bases and the V segment lost 5 bases, leaving 9 bases of the junction unmatched. Germline CDR1 and CDR2: MNHEY and SVGAGI. The CDR3 spans 14 residues. The CDR3 nucleotides read TGTGCCAGCAGTCAACGACAGGGGCCTTTGACCCAGTACTTC. It encodes CASSQRQGPLTQYF.

The chain employs TRBV11-2 and TRBJ2-5, with 11 nucleotides matching TRBD2. CDR1 and CDR2 from the germline V gene are SGHAT and FQNNGV. The CDR3 is 16 amino acids. With 4 bases clipped from V and 1 base from J, the junction kept 5 bases outside the gene matches. This CDR3 is CASSSRLAGSQETQYF. The CDR3 DNA reads TGTGCCAGCAGCTCGCGACTAGCGGGAAGCCAAGAGACCCAGTACTTC.

V usage is TRBV6-5 and J usage is TRBJ2-1; 8 bases agree with TRBD2. Germline V gene lookup returns CDR1 MNHEY and CDR2 SVGAGI. The CDR3 contains 15 residues. J lost 11 bases, V lost 4 bases, and 13 bases had no gene match. The CDR3 loop reads CASSSSGGELRKQFF. The CDR3 nucleotides are TGTGCCAGCAGTTCCTCGGGGGGGGAATTGAGGAAGCAGTTCTTC.

The CDR3, as DNA: TGTGCCAGCAGCTTTCTTGCGGGAGACACAGATACGCAGTATTTT. Encoded protein: CASSFLAGDTDTQYF. The chain couples TRBV7-3 to TRBJ2-3, with TRBD2 matching 7 bases. CDR3 length: 15 residues. Germline CDR1 SGHTA, CDR2 FQGTGA. V was pared by 3 bases and J by 2 bases, with 5 bases of the junction left unmatched.

J is TRBJ1-2 and V is TRBV19; no clear D. V was trimmed by 4 bases and J by 2 bases, leaving 8 bases between them. Looked up from germline, CDR1 is LNHDA and CDR2 is SQIVND (reference sequence). This CDR3 is 13 amino acids long. CDR3 DNA: TGTGCCAGTAGTAACGGCAGAAACTATGGCTACACCTTC. The encoded protein is CASSNGRNYGYTF.

This clone showed up just once. The rearrangement links TRBV6-4 to TRBJ2-3; 11 bases are a match to TRBD2. CDR1 and CDR2 from the germline V gene are MRHNA and SNTAGT. The CDR3 runs 15 residues. J was trimmed by 5 bases and V by 5 bases; bases with no gene match: 6. The CDR3 region has the DNA TGTGCCAGCAGTCTTAGCGGGGGGGCCGGAGATACGCAGTATTTT. Translation gives CASSLSGGAGDTQYF.

The rearrangement uses TRBV5-1 and TRBJ1-6; 8 bases fit TRBD1. CDR3 length: 15 amino acids. Per the germline V gene, CDR1 is SGHRS and CDR2 is YFSETQ. Trimming removed 7 bases from V and 8 bases from J; junction bases left unmatched: 11. This chain's CDR3 is CASRSGGERDSPLHF. CDR3 coding DNA: TGCGCCAGCCGATCAGGGGGCGAAAGGGATTCACCCCTCCACTTT.

The rearrangement joins TRBV9 to TRBJ1-1, with D perhaps TRBD1 (5 bases). The ends were cut back, 3 bases at V and 8 bases at J, with 23 bases in the middle. Per germline, CDR1 SGDLS and CDR2 YYNGEE. This CDR3 has 16 residues. The CDR3 region is CASSAHQTEPSVEAFF. The CDR3 DNA reads as TGTGCCAGCAGCGCCCACCAGACAGAACCTTCGGTGGAAGCTTTCTTT.